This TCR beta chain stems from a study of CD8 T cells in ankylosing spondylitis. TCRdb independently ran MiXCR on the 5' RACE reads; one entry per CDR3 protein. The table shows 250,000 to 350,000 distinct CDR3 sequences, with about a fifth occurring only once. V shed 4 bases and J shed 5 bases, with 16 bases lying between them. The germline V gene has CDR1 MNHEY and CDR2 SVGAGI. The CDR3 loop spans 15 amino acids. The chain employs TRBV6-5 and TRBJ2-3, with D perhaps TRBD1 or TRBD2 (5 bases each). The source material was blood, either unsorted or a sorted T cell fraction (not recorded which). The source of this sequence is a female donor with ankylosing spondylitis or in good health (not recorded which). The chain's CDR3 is CASSSLGALLDTQYF. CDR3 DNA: TGTGCCAGCAGTTCCCTCGGGGCCCTGTTAGATACGCAGTATTTT.